This is a list of T cell receptor beta chains from one sample in a study of spatial heterogeneity in lung cancer. Using its own MiXCR run on the 5' RACE reads, TCRdb lists one record per CDR3 protein. The sample holds 23,000 or so distinct CDR3 sequences, around 4.7% seen once. The sequencing used PBMCs, collected at surgery. The receptors derive from a male donor with early-stage non-small cell lung cancer. CDR3s include the opening cysteine and the closing phenylalanine or tryptophan. The D gene is left open where the match is weak. Size is omitted from some rows. Given values are once, few, many or a class for expanded clones.

TGTGCCTGGAGTCGGGGGGTGTCTGGAAACACCATATATTTT | CAWSRGVSGNTIYF | TRBV30 | many | NA | TRBJ1-3
TGCGCCAGCAGCCAAGGTCAGAGGCCCGCCGAAGCTTTCTTT | CASSQGQRPAEAFF | TRBV4-3 | many | NA | TRBJ1-1
TGCAGCGTTGAAGACCCGACCCCCATAAGGGGTGAAAAACTGTTTTTT | CSVEDPTPIRGEKLFF | TRBV29-1 | many | NA | TRBJ1-4
TGTGCCAGCAGCCCTGTCGGGGTGGGTGTGGATGAGCAGTTCTTC | CASSPVGVGVDEQFF | TRBV11-3 | NA | NA | TRBJ2-1
TGCGCCAGCAGCTTTTCAGGGCAAGAGACCCAGTACTTC | CASSFSGQETQYF | TRBV5-1 | many | NA | TRBJ2-5
TGTGCCAGCAGTTACGTTAACAATGAGCAGTTCTTC | CASSYVNNEQFF | TRBV6-5 | many | NA | TRBJ2-1
TGTGCCAGCAGCCCAAACAGGCCTTCACCCCTCCACTTT | CASSPNRPSPLHF | TRBV14 | medium-sized | NA | TRBJ1-6
TGTGCCAGCAGTGTACCGGGACAGATGAACACCGGGGAGCTGTTTTTT | CASSVPGQMNTGELFF | TRBV28 | many | TRBD1 | TRBJ2-2
TGCGCCAGCAGCTTGGAGGTACTAGCGGGGGTCGCAGATACGCAGTATTTT | CASSLEVLAGVADTQYF | TRBV5-1 | many | TRBD2 | TRBJ2-3
TGTGCCAGCAAGCTTACTAGCTGGGAGACCCAGTACTTC | CASKLTSWETQYF | TRBV2 | many | NA | TRBJ2-5
TGTGCCAGCAGTGCCCAATCCTGGGGGCAGCCCCAGCATTTT | CASSAQSWGQPQHF | TRBV12-3/TRBV12-4 | medium-sized | NA | TRBJ1-5
TGTGCCAGCAGTTTGGGGGCGGGTCCCACAGAGCAGTACTTC | CASSLGAGPTEQYF | TRBV28 | few | NA | TRBJ2-7
TGTGCCAGCAACCCCCCTCTGGGACAGGGGCTTACAGATACGCAGTATTTT | CASNPPLGQGLTDTQYF | TRBV5-6 | many | TRBD1 | TRBJ2-3
TGTGCCAGCAGTCGTCGCACAGGGGACGGGAGATACGAGCAGTACTTC | CASSRRTGDGRYEQYF | TRBV6-6 | many | NA | TRBJ2-7
TGTGCCAGCAGCTTAGGAACCCCTACAGATACGCAGTATTTT | CASSLGTPTDTQYF | TRBV7-8 | medium-sized | NA | TRBJ2-3
TGTGCCAGCAGTCAGAACCCCGGTGGGGGCAATCAGCCCCAGCATTTT | CASSQNPGGGNQPQHF | TRBV2 | many | NA | TRBJ1-5
TGCGCCAGCAGCTCGACTACCCCCTACGAGCAGTACTTC | CASSSTTPYEQYF | TRBV5-1 | NA | NA | TRBJ2-7
TGTGCCAGCACAATAGCGGGCGCCTACGAGCAGTACTTC | CASTIAGAYEQYF | TRBV28 | many | TRBD2 | TRBJ2-7
TGCGCCAGCAGCTTGCAACAGGGAGTCAATGAAAAACTGTTTTTT | CASSLQQGVNEKLFF | TRBV5-1 | many | NA | TRBJ1-4
TGTGCCACCAGCAGAGATCTGGGGTTCGAGCAGTACTTC | CATSRDLGFEQYF | TRBV15 | many | NA | TRBJ2-7
TGTGCCAGCTCACCGGGACAGGTAGAAGAGACCCAGTACTTC | CASSPGQVEETQYF | TRBV18 | many | TRBD1 | TRBJ2-5
TGTGCCAGCAGCCCTCGCAGGTGGCGGGGGGGCCGGAATGAGCAGTTCTTC | CASSPRRWRGGRNEQFF | TRBV6-2/TRBV6-3 | medium-sized | TRBD2 | TRBJ2-1
TGTGCCAGCAGCTTAGATCCCCCTGGGAAAGGCTACACAGATACGCAGTATTTT | CASSLDPPGKGYTDTQYF | TRBV7-9 | many | NA | TRBJ2-3
TGTGCCAGCAGTTTATCTACCTCTGGGGCCAACGTCCTGACTTTC | CASSLSTSGANVLTF | TRBV27 | many | NA | TRBJ2-6
TGTGCCAGCAGTTTAAGCGGGGAATCCTACAATGAGCAGTTCTTC | CASSLSGESYNEQFF | TRBV12-3/TRBV12-4 | many | TRBD2 | TRBJ2-1
TGCGCCAGCAGCTCGGGAACCGGGGCTACCGGGGAGCTGTTTTTT | CASSSGTGATGELFF | TRBV5-1 | medium-sized | NA | TRBJ2-2
TGTGCCAGCAGCTTAGGACGCCTTGGGAACACCGGGGAGCTGTTTTTT | CASSLGRLGNTGELFF | TRBV7-9 | medium-sized | NA | TRBJ2-2
TGTGCCAGCAGCCACACGGTAGCGGATTATGAGCAGTACTTC | CASSHTVADYEQYF | TRBV12-3/TRBV12-4 | NA | NA | TRBJ2-7
TGTGCCTGGACGTTAGGGGGGGCCGAGGAGCTGTTTTTT | CAWTLGGAEELFF | TRBV30 | NA | NA | TRBJ2-2
TGTGCCAGCTCACCTGACAGCAATCAGCCCCAGCATTTT | CASSPDSNQPQHF | TRBV18 | many | NA | TRBJ1-5
TGTGCCAGCAGCTATACAGGGTTATATTCACCCCTCCACTTT | CASSYTGLYSPLHF | TRBV28 | many | NA | TRBJ1-6
TGCAGCGCTGGGACAGGGAACTCCAATCAGCCCCAGCATTTT | CSAGTGNSNQPQHF | TRBV29-1 | many | TRBD1 | TRBJ1-5